The 32 T cell receptor beta chains below all came from one sample that was sequenced in a study of blood T cell repertoires in COVID-19. This table comes from immunoSEQ multiplex PCR, and its TCRdb copy is limited to in-frame clones, with some not included. The sample has 150,000 to 200,000 clones; roughly 81% are singletons. Input material: peripheral blood. These receptors originate from an elderly woman with COVID-19, enrolled during active disease.

The CDR3 nucleotides are TGTGCCAGCAGATTAAACAGGGTTACCTACAATGAGCAGTTCTTC. Its protein product is CASRLNRVTYNEQFF. This chain connects TRBV27 to TRBJ2-1, with a possible D match to TRBD1 (6 bases). The CDR3 is 15 residues long. V was cut by 6 bases and J by 2 bases, with 14 bases left in between. The germline V gene encodes CDR1 MNHEY and CDR2 SMNVEV (reference sequence).

The genes are TRBV6-6 and TRBJ2-7; D may be TRBD2 (5 bases). This CDR3 region has 14 residues. V was pared by 0 bases and J by 6 bases, with 12 bases between. Germline lookup yields CDR1 MNHNY and CDR2 SVGAGI (reference sequence). CDR3 coding DNA: TGTGCCAGCAGTTACTCGTCGGGGTTCGGCGAGCAGTACTTC. It codes for CASSYSSGFGEQYF.

This clone turned up a few times. This chain's CDR3 is CASSPRHGQGYEQYF. CDR3 bases: TGTGCCAGCAGCCCCCGACATGGACAGGGCTACGAGCAGTACTTC. The V call is TRBV7-8, the J call TRBJ2-7, with TRBD1 matching 8 bases. This CDR3 spans 15 amino acids. CDR1 is SGHVS and CDR2 is FQNEAQ in the germline V gene. Germline trimming cut 5 bases from V and 3 bases from J; bases unmatched to any gene: 9.

V gene TRBV9 combines with J gene TRBJ2-7; D ambiguous. V dropped 2 bases and J dropped 3 bases, with 15 bases sitting between them. CDR1 SGDLS and CDR2 YYNGEE come from the germline V gene. This CDR3 is built from 15 residues. The DNA for the CDR3 is TGTGCCAGCAGCGTCGTCCCCGACACCTACTACGAGCAGTACTTC. Amino acid sequence: CASSVVPDTYYEQYF.

The chain links TRBV2 to TRBJ2-7; 9 bases match TRBD1. There are 13 residues in the CDR3. Trimming at V came to 6 bases and at J to 4 bases, leaving 4 bases not matched to a gene. The V gene's germline CDR1 is SNHLY and CDR2 FYNNEI. The CDR3 DNA sequence: TGTGCCAGCAGGATACAGGGGGCGTACGAGCAGTACTTC. Residues: CASRIQGAYEQYF.

The CDR3 region has the DNA TGCGCCAGCAGCGTAGGATTGGCGGGAGATTCAGATACGCAGTATTTT. Translation gives CASSVGLAGDSDTQYF. This chain connects TRBV4-1 to TRBJ2-3, with TRBD2 identical over 7 bases. After removal of 5 bases from V and 4 bases from J, the junction contained 12 bases not matched to a gene. The CDR3 has 16 amino acids. Germline lookup yields CDR1 MGHRA and CDR2 YSYEKL.

J is TRBJ1-5 and V is TRBV24-1; D is undetermined. From germline, CDR1 is KGHDR and CDR2 SFDVKD. V was trimmed by 5 bases and J by 0 bases, leaving 7 bases between them. CDR3 length equals 14 residues. CDR3 nucleotides: TGTGCCACCAGTGGTGTAAATAGCAATCAGCCCCAGCATTTT. As protein: CATSGVNSNQPQHF.

This rearrangement joins TRBV2 to TRBJ1-1; 7 positions agree with TRBD1. This CDR3 is built from 13 residues. After removal of 8 bases from V and 3 bases from J, the junction contained 6 bases not matched to a gene. The germline CDR1 and CDR2 sequences are SNHLY and FYNNEI. CDR3 DNA sequence: TGTGCCAGCGTCAGGGGGGTGGACACTGAAGCTTTCTTT. Protein sequence: CASVRGVDTEAFF. The full variable domain, completed using reference TRBV2 and TRBJ1-1, is EPEVTQTPSHQVTQMGQEVILRCVPISNHLYFYWYRQILGQKVEFLVSFYNNEISEKSEIFDDQFSVERPDGSNFTLKIRSTKLEDSAMYFCASVRGVDTEAFFGQGTRLTVV.

The V and J genes are TRBV5-1 and TRBJ2-3; D gene uncertain. Trimming removed 2 bases from V and 6 bases from J, with 10 bases in between. Germline CDR1 SGHRS, CDR2 YFSETQ. This CDR3 comprises 13 residues. The CDR3 spells CASSLGIGDTQYF. The CDR3 bases are TGCGCCAGCAGCTTAGGCATCGGGGATACGCAGTATTTT.

V gene TRBV29-1 combines with J gene TRBJ2-1; 9 bases match TRBD2. V was pared by 2 bases and J by 6 bases, with 8 bases of the junction left unmatched. The CDR3 is 15 residues long. Germline V lookup: CDR1 SQVTM, CDR2 ANQGSEA. The CDR3 nucleotides are TGCAGCGTTGAAAGGCTCGGGACTAGCCCCAATGAGCAGTTCTTC. This translates into CSVERLGTSPNEQFF.

CDR3 protein: CATSRDLYQPQHF. In nucleotides, the CDR3 is TGTGCCACCAGCAGAGATCTCTACCAGCCCCAGCATTTT. The V call is TRBV15, the J call TRBJ1-5; no reliable D call. Germline assignment: CDR1 LNHNV and CDR2 YYDKDF (reference sequence). This CDR3 has 13 amino acids. Trimming cost V 0 bases and J 7 bases, with 7 bases left between them.

The chain is built from TRBV4-1 and TRBJ2-3, with 12 bases that match TRBD2. This CDR3 has 18 amino acids. The germline CDR1 and CDR2 sequences are MGHRA and YSYEKL. V trimming: 1 base; J trimming: 7 bases; junction bases outside the gene matches: 12. As DNA, the CDR3 is TGCGCCAGCAGCCAAGGGTGGGCGACTAGCGGGAGTTGGAATACGCAGTATTTT. Translating gives CASSQGWATSGSWNTQYF.

J is TRBJ1-5 and V is TRBV27, with D tentatively TRBD1 (5 bases). The CDR3 runs 16 residues. CDR1 is MNHEY, CDR2 SMNVEV, per germline (reference sequence). The germline V and J ends were trimmed by 3 bases and 9 bases, with 21 bases remaining between them. CDR3 nucleotides: TGTGCCAGCAGTTTCAATGGGGGGGAAGGTGCGCTGCCCCAGCATTTT. It translates to CASSFNGGEGALPQHF.

Here the CDR3 reads CASSQDLGPYNEQFF. The CDR3 DNA sequence: TGCGCCAGCAGCCAAGATCTAGGCCCCTACAATGAGCAGTTCTTC. This chain joins TRBV4-3 and TRBJ2-1; D not certain. The CDR3 has 15 residues. The germline gives CDR1 LGHNA, CDR2 YSLEER. The V end was cut by 0 bases, the J end by 2 bases, with 8 bases between.

The V gene is TRBV3-1 (or the pseudogene TRBV3-2), the J gene TRBJ1-2; 8 bases are shared with TRBD1. Germline CDR1 is LGHDT and CDR2 is YNNKEL (reference sequence). This CDR3 comprises 16 residues. V dropped 0 bases and J dropped 0; count of bases not matched to a gene: 3. The CDR3 loop reads CASSQETGASNYGYTF. CDR3 DNA sequence: TGTGCCAGCAGCCAAGAGACAGGGGCCTCTAACTATGGCTACACCTTC.

The chain couples TRBV18 to TRBJ2-4, with 7 bases aligning to TRBD1. With 2 bases clipped from V and 6 bases from J, the junction kept 4 bases outside the gene matches. CDR3 length: 14 residues. Per the germline V gene, CDR1 is KGHSH and CDR2 is LQKENI. CDR3 region: CASSPNEGANIQYF. The CDR3 bases are TGTGCCAGCTCACCAAATGAGGGGGCAAACATTCAGTACTTC.

V gene TRBV7-2 combines with J gene TRBJ2-5; 7 bases are a match to TRBD1. This CDR3 is built from 14 residues. V lost 5 bases to trimming and J lost 2 bases; unmatched junction nucleotides: 5. Germline-derived CDR1 and CDR2 are SGHTA and FQGNSA. The CDR3 DNA is TGTGCCAGCAGCGAAGACAGGGTACAAGAGACCCAGTACTTC. Translating gives CASSEDRVQETQYF.

The rearrangement uses TRBV18 and TRBJ1-1; D perhaps matches TRBD1 (5 bases). The CDR3 covers 13 residues. The V gene lost 5 bases and the J gene lost 5 bases, with 12 bases spanning the gap. Germline assignment: CDR1 KGHSH and CDR2 LQKENI. The CDR3 spells CASSLQQETEAFF. The CDR3 region has the DNA TGTGCCAGCTCATTACAACAGGAGACTGAAGCTTTCTTT.

The rearrangement links TRBV29-1 to TRBJ2-6, with 13 nucleotides matching TRBD2. The germline V gene has CDR1 SQVTM and CDR2 ANQGSEA. The CDR3 is 16 amino acids. V trimming: 7 bases; J trimming: 2 bases; junction bases outside the gene matches: 5. CDR3 in DNA: TGCAGCGCTGCGGGACTAGCGGGAACTGGGGCCAACGTCCTGACTTTC. Translation gives CSAAGLAGTGANVLTF.

The chain combines TRBV23-1 with TRBJ2-3; 7 nucleotides align to TRBD2. TRBV23-1 is an ORF, and what it does is uncertain. J lost 3 bases, V lost 5 bases, and 8 bases had no gene match. The CDR3 has 15 amino acids. CDR3 residues: CASSCRGVRTDTQYF. CDR3 in DNA: TGCGCCAGCAGTTGCCGGGGGGTAAGAACAGATACGCAGTATTTT.

The rearrangement links TRBV27 to TRBJ1-1; 8 bases fit TRBD1. The CDR3 runs 16 residues. Germline V lookup: CDR1 MNHEY, CDR2 SMNVEV (reference sequence). The junction had 9 bases not matched to a gene; V was cut back by 6 bases and J by 0 bases. CDR3 residues: CASSHQGAALNTEAFF. The CDR3 region has the DNA TGTGCCAGCAGCCACCAGGGGGCGGCTCTGAACACTGAAGCTTTCTTT.

The chain joins TRBV3-1 (or the pseudogene TRBV3-2) to TRBJ2-3, with a weak D call TRBD2 (6 bases). Germline V CDR1 and CDR2: LGHDT, YNNKEL (reference sequence). The CDR3 runs 15 residues. The V gene lost 1 base and the J gene lost 2 bases, with 10 bases spanning the gap. The chain's CDR3 is CASSQVAALTDTQYF. The CDR3 DNA sequence: TGTGCCAGCAGCCAAGTAGCGGCCCTCACAGATACGCAGTATTTT.

The chain links TRBV30 to TRBJ1-5; D is possibly TRBD1 (6 bases). Trimming cost V 7 bases and J 1 base, with 14 bases left between them. Germline loops: CDR1 GTSNPN, CDR2 SVGIG (reference sequence). The CDR3 has 14 amino acids. CDR3 amino acids: CAYSGTSSNQPQHF. In DNA form, the CDR3 reads TGTGCCTATTCCGGGACATCGAGCAATCAGCCCCAGCATTTT.

The chain employs TRBV18 and TRBJ2-7, with 7 bases identical to TRBD2. The CDR3 has 13 amino acids. V lost 6 bases, J lost 3 bases, and 5 bases stayed unmatched. Germline V lookup: CDR1 KGHSH, CDR2 LQKENI. The CDR3 spells CASSGPGGYEQYF. As DNA, the CDR3 is TGTGCCAGCTCTGGCCCGGGGGGCTACGAGCAGTACTTC. Using reference TRBV18 and TRBJ2-7 for the parts outside the CDR3, the full variable domain is NAGVMQNPRHLVRRRGQEARLRCSPMKGHSHVYWYRQLPEEGLKFMVYLQKENIIDESGMPKERFSAEFPKEGPSILRIQQVVRGDSAAYFCASSGPGGYEQYFGPGTRLTVT.

CDR3 residues: CASSLGLAGGPHNEQFF. The CDR3 bases are TGTGCCAGCAGCTTGGGACTAGCGGGAGGGCCCCACAATGAGCAGTTCTTC. The V and J genes are TRBV7-3 and TRBJ2-1, with 16 bases that match TRBD2. Per the germline V gene, CDR1 is SGHTA and CDR2 is FQGTGA. There are 17 residues in the CDR3. The trim removed 3 bases at V and 5 bases at J, leaving 4 bases unmatched.

The chain joins TRBV5-1 to TRBJ1-1, with D possibly matching TRBD1 (5 bases). The CDR3 totals 15 residues. Germline V CDR1 and CDR2: SGHRS, YFSETQ. Deletions cut 0 bases from V and 4 bases from J, with 13 bases between. The CDR3 bases are TGCGCCAGCAGCTTGGGGCTGGGGGAGGTCACTGAAGCTTTCTTT. This encodes CASSLGLGEVTEAFF. Full variable domain (missing parts from reference TRBV5-1 and TRBJ1-1): KAGVTQTPRYLIKTRGQQVTLSCSPISGHRSVSWYQQTPGQGLQFLFEYFSETQRNKGNFPGRFSGRQFSNSRSEMNVSTLELGDSALYLCASSLGLGEVTEAFFGQGTRLTVV.

The DNA of the CDR3 is TGTGCCGGACGACAGGGGAGGGTGGAAAAACTGTTTTTT. It translates to CAGRQGRVEKLFF. This chain joins TRBV30 and TRBJ1-4, with TRBD1 matching over 8 bases. The trim removed 8 bases at V and 8 bases at J, leaving 10 bases unmatched. Looked up from germline, CDR1 is GTSNPN and CDR2 is SVGIG (reference sequence). The CDR3 is 13 amino acids.

A few counts support this clone. CDR3 loop: CASSKQGRNTEAFF. Here the CDR3 DNA reads TGTGCCAGCAGTAAACAGGGCCGAAACACTGAAGCTTTCTTT. V is TRBV21-1 and J is TRBJ1-1; the table's D call TRBD1 went unverified against the DNA. TRBV21-1 is an annotated pseudogene. This CDR3 is built from 14 residues.

This chain's CDR3 is CASSQEGRQGNQPQHF. In DNA, the CDR3 is TGTGCCAGCAGCCAAGAAGGACGACAGGGGAATCAGCCCCAGCATTTT. The chain recombines TRBV4-2 with TRBJ1-5; the match to TRBD1 covers 8 bases. There are 16 residues in the CDR3. Germline assignment: CDR1 LGHNA and CDR2 YNFKEQ. With V trimmed by 0 bases and J by 4 bases, 5 bases remained unmatched.

The chain is built from TRBV2 and TRBJ1-1, with D unresolved. With 6 bases removed from V and 8 bases from J, the gap between germline ends came to 7 bases. Germline assignment: CDR1 SNHLY and CDR2 FYNNEI. CDR3 length: 10 residues. This chain's CDR3 is CASRWREAFF. The CDR3 coding sequence is TGTGCCAGCAGGTGGAGGGAAGCTTTCTTT.

This clone occurred once. V usage is TRBV5-1 and J usage is TRBJ1-1; TRBD1 aligns across 8 bases. Per the germline V gene, CDR1 is SGHRS and CDR2 is YFSETQ. V lost 5 bases to trimming and J lost 1 base; unmatched junction nucleotides: 4. The CDR3 totals 14 residues. The CDR3 DNA is TGCGCCAGCAGTCCTGGGACAGGGAACACTGAAGCTTTCTTT. Translating it yields CASSPGTGNTEAFF.

The chain carries TRBV11-1 and TRBJ1-2; 8 nucleotides match TRBD1. V lost 4 bases, J lost 7 bases, and 5 bases stayed unmatched. The germline gives CDR1 SGHAT, CDR2 FQDESV (reference sequence). This CDR3 has 13 amino acids. In DNA, the CDR3 is TGTGCCAGCAGCTCCGACAGGGGCGGTGGCTACACCTTC. It codes for CASSSDRGGGYTF.